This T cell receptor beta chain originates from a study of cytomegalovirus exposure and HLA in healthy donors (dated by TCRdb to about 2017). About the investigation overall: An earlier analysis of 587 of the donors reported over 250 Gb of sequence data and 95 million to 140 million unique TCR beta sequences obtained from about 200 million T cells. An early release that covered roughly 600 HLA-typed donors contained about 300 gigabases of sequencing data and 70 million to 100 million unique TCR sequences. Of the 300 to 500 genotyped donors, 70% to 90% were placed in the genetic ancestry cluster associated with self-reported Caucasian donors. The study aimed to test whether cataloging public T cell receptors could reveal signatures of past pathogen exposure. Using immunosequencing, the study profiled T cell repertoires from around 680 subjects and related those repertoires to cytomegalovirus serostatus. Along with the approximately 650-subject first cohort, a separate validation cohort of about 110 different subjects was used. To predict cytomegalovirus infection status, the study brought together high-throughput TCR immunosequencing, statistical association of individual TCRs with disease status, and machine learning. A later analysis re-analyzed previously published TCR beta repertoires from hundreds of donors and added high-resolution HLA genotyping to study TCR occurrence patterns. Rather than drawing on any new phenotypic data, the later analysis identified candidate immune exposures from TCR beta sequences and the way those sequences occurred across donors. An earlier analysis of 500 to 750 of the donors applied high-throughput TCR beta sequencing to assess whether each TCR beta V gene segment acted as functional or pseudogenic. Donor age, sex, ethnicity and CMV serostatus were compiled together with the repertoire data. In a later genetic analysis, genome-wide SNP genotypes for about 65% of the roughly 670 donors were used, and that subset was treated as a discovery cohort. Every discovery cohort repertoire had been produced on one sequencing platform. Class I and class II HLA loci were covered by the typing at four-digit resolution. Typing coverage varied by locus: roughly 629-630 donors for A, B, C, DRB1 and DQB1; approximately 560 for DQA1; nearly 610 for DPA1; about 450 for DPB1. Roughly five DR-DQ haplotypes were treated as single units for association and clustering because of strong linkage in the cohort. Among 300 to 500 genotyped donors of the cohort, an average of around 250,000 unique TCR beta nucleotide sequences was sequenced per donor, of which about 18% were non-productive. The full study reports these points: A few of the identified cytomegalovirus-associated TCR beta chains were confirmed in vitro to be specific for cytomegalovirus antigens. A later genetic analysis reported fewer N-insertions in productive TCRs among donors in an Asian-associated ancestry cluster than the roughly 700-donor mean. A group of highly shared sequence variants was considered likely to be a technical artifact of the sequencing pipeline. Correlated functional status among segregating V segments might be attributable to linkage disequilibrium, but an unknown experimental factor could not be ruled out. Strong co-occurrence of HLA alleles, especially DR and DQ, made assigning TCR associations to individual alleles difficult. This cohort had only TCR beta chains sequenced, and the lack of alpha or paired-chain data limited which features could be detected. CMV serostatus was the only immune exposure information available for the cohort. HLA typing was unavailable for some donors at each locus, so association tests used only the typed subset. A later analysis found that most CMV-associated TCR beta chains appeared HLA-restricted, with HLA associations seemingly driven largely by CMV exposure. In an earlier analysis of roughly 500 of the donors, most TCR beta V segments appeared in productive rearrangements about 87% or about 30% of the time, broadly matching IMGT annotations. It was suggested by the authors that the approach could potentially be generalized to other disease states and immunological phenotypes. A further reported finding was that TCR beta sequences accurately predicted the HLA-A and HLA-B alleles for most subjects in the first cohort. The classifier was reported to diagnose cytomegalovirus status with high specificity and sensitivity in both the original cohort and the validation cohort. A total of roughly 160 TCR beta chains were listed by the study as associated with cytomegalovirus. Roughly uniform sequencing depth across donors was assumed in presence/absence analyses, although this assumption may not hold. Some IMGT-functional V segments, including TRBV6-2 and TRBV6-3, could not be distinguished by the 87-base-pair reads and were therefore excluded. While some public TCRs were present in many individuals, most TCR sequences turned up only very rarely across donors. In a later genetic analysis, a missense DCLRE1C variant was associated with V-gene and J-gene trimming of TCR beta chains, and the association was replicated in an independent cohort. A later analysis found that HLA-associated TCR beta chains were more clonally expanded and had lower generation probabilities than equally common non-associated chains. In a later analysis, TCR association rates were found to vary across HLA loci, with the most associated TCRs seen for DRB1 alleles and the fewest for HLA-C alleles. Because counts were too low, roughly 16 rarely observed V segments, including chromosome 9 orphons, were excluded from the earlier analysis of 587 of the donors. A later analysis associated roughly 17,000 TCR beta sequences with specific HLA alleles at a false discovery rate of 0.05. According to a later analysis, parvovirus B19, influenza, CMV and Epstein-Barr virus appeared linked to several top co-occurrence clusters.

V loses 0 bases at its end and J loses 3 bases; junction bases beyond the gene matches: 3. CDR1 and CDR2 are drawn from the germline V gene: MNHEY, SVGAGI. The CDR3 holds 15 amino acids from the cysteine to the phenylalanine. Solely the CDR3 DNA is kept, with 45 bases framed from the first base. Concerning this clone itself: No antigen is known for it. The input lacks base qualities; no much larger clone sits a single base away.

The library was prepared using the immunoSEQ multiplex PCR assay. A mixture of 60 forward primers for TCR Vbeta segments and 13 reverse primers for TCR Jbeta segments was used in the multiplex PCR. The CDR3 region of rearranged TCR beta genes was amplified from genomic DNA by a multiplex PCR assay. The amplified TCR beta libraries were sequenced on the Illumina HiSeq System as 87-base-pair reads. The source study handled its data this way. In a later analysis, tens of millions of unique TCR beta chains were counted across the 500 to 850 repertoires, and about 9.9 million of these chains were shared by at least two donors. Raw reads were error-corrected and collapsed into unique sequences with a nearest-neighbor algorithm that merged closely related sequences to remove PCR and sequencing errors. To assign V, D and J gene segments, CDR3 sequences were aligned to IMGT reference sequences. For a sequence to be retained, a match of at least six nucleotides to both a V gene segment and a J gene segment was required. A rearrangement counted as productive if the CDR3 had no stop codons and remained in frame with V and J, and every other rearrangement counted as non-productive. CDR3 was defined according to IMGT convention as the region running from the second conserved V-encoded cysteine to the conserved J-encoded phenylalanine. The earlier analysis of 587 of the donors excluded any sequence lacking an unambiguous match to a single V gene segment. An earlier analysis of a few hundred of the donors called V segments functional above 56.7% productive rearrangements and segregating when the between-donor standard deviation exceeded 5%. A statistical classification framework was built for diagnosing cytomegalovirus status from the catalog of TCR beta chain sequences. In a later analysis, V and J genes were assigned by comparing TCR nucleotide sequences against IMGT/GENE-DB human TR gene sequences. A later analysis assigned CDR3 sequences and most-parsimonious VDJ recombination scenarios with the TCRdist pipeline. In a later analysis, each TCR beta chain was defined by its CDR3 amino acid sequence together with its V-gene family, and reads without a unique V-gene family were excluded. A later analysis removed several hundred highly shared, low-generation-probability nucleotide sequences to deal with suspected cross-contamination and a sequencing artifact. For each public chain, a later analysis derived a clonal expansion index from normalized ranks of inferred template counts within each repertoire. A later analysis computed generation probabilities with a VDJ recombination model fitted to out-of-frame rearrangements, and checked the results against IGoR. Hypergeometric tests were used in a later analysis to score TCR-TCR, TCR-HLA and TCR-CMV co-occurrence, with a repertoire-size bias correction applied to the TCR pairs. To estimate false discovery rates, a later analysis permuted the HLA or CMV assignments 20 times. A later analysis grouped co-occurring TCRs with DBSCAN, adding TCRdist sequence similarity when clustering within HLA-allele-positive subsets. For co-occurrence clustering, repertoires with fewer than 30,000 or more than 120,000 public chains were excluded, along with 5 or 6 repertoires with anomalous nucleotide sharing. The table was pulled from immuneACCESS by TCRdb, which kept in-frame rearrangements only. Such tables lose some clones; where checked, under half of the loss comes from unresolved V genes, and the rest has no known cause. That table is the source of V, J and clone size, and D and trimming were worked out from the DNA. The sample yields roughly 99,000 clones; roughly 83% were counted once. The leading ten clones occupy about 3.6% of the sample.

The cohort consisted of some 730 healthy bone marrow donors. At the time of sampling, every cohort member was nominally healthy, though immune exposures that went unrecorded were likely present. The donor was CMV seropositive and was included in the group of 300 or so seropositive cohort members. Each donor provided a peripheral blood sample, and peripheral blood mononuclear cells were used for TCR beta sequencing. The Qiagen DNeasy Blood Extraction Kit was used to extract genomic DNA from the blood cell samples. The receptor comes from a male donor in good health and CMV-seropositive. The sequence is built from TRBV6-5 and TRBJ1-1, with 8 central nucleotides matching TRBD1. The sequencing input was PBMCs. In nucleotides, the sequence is TGTGCCAGCAGTTACTCAGTCAGGGGGCACACTGAAGCTTTCTTT. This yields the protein CASSYSVRGHTEAFF.